Shown below are 31 T cell receptor beta chains from a single sample sequenced in a study of shared clonotypes between healthy human individuals (dated by TCRdb to the early 2020s). The library relied on the immunoSEQ multiplex PCR assay. Entries here come from immuneACCESS through TCRdb and include only in-frame sequences with V and J called. Some clones fail to appear in such tables; in the studies checked, an unresolved V gene covers under half of the shortfall, and the cause of the remainder is unknown. The sample yields approximately 470,000 clones; around 85% were counted once. 9.5% to 15% of the sample belongs to the ten largest clones. Specimen: PBMCs. Receptor source: a woman aged 40-49 years in good health. Some clones in this sample may be carry-over from other donors' samples.

The CDR3 DNA reads as TGTGCCAGTAGTAAAAACCGGGACAGGGGCACAGATACGCAGTATTTT. This encodes CASSKNRDRGTDTQYF. V is TRBV19 and J is TRBJ2-3; TRBD1 matches at 9 bases. Trimming took 4 bases from V and 1 from J; bases not matched to a gene: 6. The CDR3 has 16 residues. Germline V gene data show CDR1 as LNHDA and CDR2 as SQIVND (reference sequence).

The CDR3 coding sequence is TGTGCCAGCAGCTTGTCTAGCGGGAGCCCCCTTACCGAGCAGTACTTC. The encoded protein is CASSLSSGSPLTEQYF. V is TRBV5-4 and J is TRBJ2-7, with 10 bases matching TRBD2. The CDR3 has 16 amino acids. The J segment lost 6 bases and the V segment lost 1 base, leaving 10 bases of the junction unmatched. The V gene's germline CDR1 is SGHNT and CDR2 YYREEE (reference sequence). Supplemented by reference TRBV5-4 and TRBJ2-7, the full variable domain reads ETGVTQSPTHLIKTRGQQVTLRCSSQSGHNTVSWYQQALGQGPQFIFQYYREEENGRGNFPPRFSGLQFPNYSSELNVNALELDDSALYLCASSLSSGSPLTEQYFGPGTRLTVT.

V gene TRBV20-1 combines with J gene TRBJ2-7; perhaps TRBD2 as D (5 bases). Trimming took off 6 bases at V and 0 bases at J, with 6 bases between the two ends. The germline gives CDR1 DFQATT, CDR2 SNEGSKA (reference sequence). The CDR3 has 11 amino acids. CDR3 DNA sequence: TGCAGTGCCGCGGGCTCCTACGAGCAGTACTTC. Amino acid sequence: CSAAGSYEQYF.

The rearrangement joins TRBV9 to TRBJ2-3; 12 bases align to TRBD2. CDR3 size: 16 residues. In germline, CDR1 is SGDLS, CDR2 YYNGEE. With V trimmed by 2 bases and J by 2 bases, 3 bases remained unmatched. CDR3 residues: CASSVLAGGHTDTQYF. CDR3 sequence (DNA): TGTGCCAGCAGCGTCCTAGCGGGAGGGCACACAGATACGCAGTATTTT.

As regards this clone: The sample holds other DNA sequences that translate to the same CDR3. The J gene is TRBJ1-4, the V gene TRBV5-1; no clear D. This CDR3 has 16 amino acids. V gave up 4 bases and J gave up 0 bases, with 13 bases separating them. Germline assignment: CDR1 SGHRS and CDR2 YFSETQ. CDR3 DNA: TGCGCCAGCAGCCCCGGAGCCCAAGCAACTAATGAAAAACTGTTTTTT. Residues: CASSPGAQATNEKLFF.

The chain carries TRBV27 and TRBJ2-6; TRBD1 matches 7 bases. Germline V gene data show CDR1 as MNHEY and CDR2 as SMNVEV (reference sequence). The V and J ends lost 9 bases and 0 bases, in that order; junction bases with no gene match: 8. This CDR3 has 16 amino acids. CDR3 loop: CASHGTAISGANVLTF. The CDR3 DNA is TGTGCCAGTCACGGGACAGCGATCTCTGGGGCCAACGTCCTGACTTTC.

J is TRBJ2-5 and V is TRBV5-1; D remains unclear. The CDR3 is made up of 15 amino acids. Between the trimmed V and J ends, which lost 4 bases and 2 bases, there was a span of 15 bases. Germline V CDR1 and CDR2: SGHRS, YFSETQ. CDR3 DNA: TGCGCCAGCAGCGGGCAGCCTTCCTCTCAAGAGACCCAGTACTTC. Its translation: CASSGQPSSQETQYF.

The rearrangement links TRBV28 to TRBJ2-5, with D possibly being TRBD2 (6 bases). CDR1 is MDHEN, CDR2 SYDVKM, per germline. The CDR3 length is 13 residues. Trimming removed 10 bases at V and 1 base at J, with 13 bases between. The CDR3 sequence: CATGGDPQETQYF. The CDR3 nucleotides read TGTGCCACCGGCGGGGATCCCCAAGAGACCCAGTACTTC.

This clone was recorded once. This sequence joins TRBV28 and TRBJ1-5, with D hard to call. Germline assignment: CDR1 MDHEN and CDR2 SYDVKM. This CDR3 is 15 amino acids long. Trimming shortened V by 6 bases and J by 3 bases, and 15 bases separated the two germline ends. Here the CDR3 reads CASSRPPGNNQPQHF. CDR3 coding DNA: TGTGCCAGCAGCCGACCCCCAGGTAACAATCAGCCCCAGCATTTT.

DNA of the CDR3: TGTGCCAGCAGCTTTAGACTAGCGGGAGAGGGCTACGCCAAAAACATTCAGTACTTC. Residues: CASSFRLAGEGYAKNIQYF. J is TRBJ2-4 and V is TRBV5-6; TRBD2 matches 12 bases. This CDR3 contains 19 residues. Germline CDR1 is SGHDT and CDR2 is YYEEEE. V dropped 2 bases and J dropped 1; count of bases not matched to a gene: 10.

The rearrangement uses TRBV7-9 and TRBJ1-3; the match to TRBD1 covers 8 bases. Germline loops: CDR1 SEHNR, CDR2 FQNEAQ (reference sequence). Losses at the gene ends were 6 bases for V and 2 bases for J; bases not matched to a gene: 6. CDR3 length: 15 amino acids. The CDR3 loop is CASRPSTGAGNTIYF. CDR3 sequence (DNA): TGTGCCAGCAGACCTTCGACAGGGGCTGGAAACACCATATATTTT.

On this clone: A single base is all that separates this from a far larger clone, so a read error is likely. The chain joins TRBV2 to TRBJ2-7, with 8 bases aligning to TRBD1. The CDR3 has 12 residues. After removal of 8 bases from V and 6 bases from J, the junction contained 6 bases not matched to a gene. Germline V gene lookup returns CDR1 SNHLY and CDR2 FYNNEI. The CDR3 protein is CASLGQGCEQYF. For the CDR3, the DNA is TGTGCCAGCCTTGGACAGGGCTGCGAGCAGTACTTC.

Details on this clone: No conserved phenylalanine or tryptophan ends this CDR3, so it is likely a read error. The chain recombines TRBV6-1 with TRBJ1-2, with TRBD1 as a possible D gene (6 bases). Trimming took 6 bases from V and 4 from J, leaving 18 bases between them. The CDR3 is made up of 15 amino acids. CDR1 and CDR2 from the germline V gene are MNHNS and SASEGT. The CDR3 sequence: CASSGGGQSFYGYTL. The CDR3 DNA reads TGTGCCAGCAGCGGAGGAGGACAGTCTTTCTATGGCTACACCCTC.

The CDR3 nucleotides read TGTGCCAGCAGTGACGGTTTAGATACGCAGTATTTT. Its translation is CASSDGLDTQYF. The genes are TRBV6-1 and TRBJ2-3; D is unclear. Per the germline V gene, CDR1 is MNHNS and CDR2 is SASEGT. The CDR3 has 12 amino acids. V lost 3 bases, J lost 5 bases, and 6 bases lay in between.

With respect to this clone: It is likely a read error: a sequence one base away is far more abundant. The chain is built from TRBV27 and TRBJ2-4; a possible D gene is TRBD2 (6 bases). Germline V gene sequence: CDR1 MNHEY, CDR2 SMNVEV (reference sequence). V was cut by 4 bases and J by 6 bases, with 13 bases left in between. The CDR3 spans 14 residues. The CDR3 DNA reads as TGTGCCAGCAGTTCCCAGGACGGGGGAAACATTCAGTACTTC. Residues: CASSSQDGGNIQYF.

This clone is a singleton in its sample. The chain is built from TRBV28 and TRBJ2-5; 9 nucleotides line up with TRBD1. Germline CDR1 MDHEN, CDR2 SYDVKM. The V segment lost 5 bases and the J segment 3 bases; nucleotides outside the gene matches: 4. The CDR3 runs to 14 residues. The CDR3 sequence: CASSRRDREETQYF. The DNA of the CDR3 is TGTGCCAGCAGTCGTCGGGACAGGGAAGAGACCCAGTACTTC.

This sequence joins TRBV10-3 and TRBJ2-7; 10 positions match TRBD2. Germline values: CDR1 ENHRY, CDR2 SYGVKD. This CDR3 comprises 17 residues. Unmatched junction bases numbered 11, after V lost 3 bases and J lost 3 bases. CDR3: CAISEHRGASGSYEQYF. The CDR3 coding sequence is TGTGCCATCAGTGAACACAGGGGGGCTAGCGGGAGCTACGAGCAGTACTTC.

The table lists this clone with a count of one. A far larger clone is one base from this, pointing to a likely read error. J is TRBJ2-7 and V is TRBV4-1, with a weak D call TRBD2 (5 bases). The CDR3 loop spans 16 amino acids. The germline CDR1 and CDR2 sequences are MGHRA and YSYEKL. Trimming cost V 1 base and J 6 bases, with 19 bases left between them. CDR3 DNA: TGCGCCAGCAGCCAAGGTCGGGGAATCGGGCCCTGCGAGCAGTACTTC. Translating it yields CASSQGRGIGPCEQYF.

This chain joins TRBV4-1 and TRBJ2-1; D is undetermined. Trimming stripped 0 bases from V and 0 bases from J, with 9 bases between. Germline values: CDR1 MGHRA, CDR2 YSYEKL. This CDR3 is built from 16 residues. The CDR3 loop is CASSQDHGFSYNEQFF. Written as DNA, the CDR3 is TGCGCCAGCAGCCAAGATCACGGATTCTCCTACAATGAGCAGTTCTTC.

In the case of this clone: A read error is possible here, since a much larger clone lies one base away. The V call is TRBV4-1, the J call TRBJ2-3, with a tentative D call TRBD2 (5 bases). Between the trimmed V and J ends, which lost 0 bases and 3 bases, there was a span of 10 bases. The germline CDR1 and CDR2 sequences are MGHRA and YSYEKL. The CDR3 is 15 amino acids. The CDR3 here is CASSQEASWTDTQYF. The DNA of the CDR3 is TGCGCCAGCAGCCAAGAGGCTAGCTGGACAGATACGCAGTATTTT.

Concerning this clone: A far larger clone differs by one base, so this is likely a read error. The chain links TRBV19 to TRBJ1-5; D is undetermined. The end of the DNA fits TRBJ2-3 better, so the J call may be wrong. The length of the CDR3 is 12 residues. CDR1 is LNHDA, CDR2 SQIVND, per germline (reference sequence). CDR3 in DNA: TGTGCCAGTAGTCTTAGCAATCAGCCCCAGTATTTT. It translates to CASSLSNQPQYF.

The chain links TRBV18 to TRBJ2-7; D unresolved. CDR1 KGHSH and CDR2 LQKENI come from the germline V gene. The CDR3 sequence is 13 residues long. Trimming removed 3 bases at V and 3 bases at J, with 9 bases between. CDR3 amino acids: CASSPGTIYEQYF. CDR3 nucleotide sequence: TGTGCCAGCTCACCTGGCACTATCTACGAGCAGTACTTC. Using reference TRBV18 and TRBJ2-7 for the parts outside the CDR3, the full variable domain is NAGVMQNPRHLVRRRGQEARLRCSPMKGHSHVYWYRQLPEEGLKFMVYLQKENIIDESGMPKERFSAEFPKEGPSILRIQQVVRGDSAAYFCASSPGTIYEQYFGPGTRLTVT.

This clone has just one count. A far larger clone lies a single base away; this is likely a read error. The J gene is TRBJ2-7, the V gene TRBV28, with D possibly being TRBD2 (6 bases). Germline V CDR1 and CDR2: MDHEN, SYDVKM. The CDR3 loop spans 14 amino acids. The DNA of the CDR3 is TGTGCCAGCAGTTATCCCGGAACTAGCTACGAGCTGTACTTC. As protein: CASSYPGTSYELYF. Drawing the rest from reference TRBV28 and TRBJ2-7, the complete variable domain is DVKVTQSSRYLVKRTGEKVFLECVQDMDHENMFWYRQDPGLGLRLIYFSYDVKMKEKGDIPEGYSVSREKKERFSLILESASTNQTSMYLCASSYPGTSYELYFGPGTRLTVT.

V and J are TRBV5-1 and TRBJ1-4, with 8 nucleotides matching TRBD1. This CDR3 comprises 13 residues. Germline V gene sequence: CDR1 SGHRS, CDR2 YFSETQ. The V segment lost 5 bases and the J segment 9 bases; nucleotides outside the gene matches: 6. CDR3 protein: CASRLDRDQKLFF. The CDR3 DNA is TGCGCCAGCAGACTGGACAGGGACCAAAAACTGTTTTTT.

With respect to this clone: Being one base from a much bigger clone, this may be a read error. The rearrangement uses TRBV5-1 and TRBJ2-3; 9 bases map to TRBD2. V shed 4 bases and J 0 bases; nucleotides not matched to a gene: 3. Germline CDR1 reads SGHRS; CDR2 reads YFSETQ. CDR3 size: 15 residues. Written as DNA, the CDR3 is TGCGCCAGCAGCCCCACTAGCGGGAGCACAGATACGCAGTATTTT. Protein sequence: CASSPTSGSTDTQYF.

The chain has TRBV5-4 and TRBJ2-1; 12 bases align to TRBD2. CDR1 SGHNT and CDR2 YYREEE come from the germline V gene (reference sequence). The length of the CDR3 is 16 residues. The junction had 9 bases not matched to a gene; V was cut back by 4 bases and J by 7 bases. This chain's CDR3 is CASSPSSGRAGNEQFF. CDR3 nucleotides: TGTGCCAGCAGCCCTTCTAGCGGGAGGGCGGGTAATGAGCAGTTCTTC.

This chain links TRBV30 with TRBJ1-1; D remains ambiguous. The germline V gene encodes CDR1 GTSNPN and CDR2 SVGIG (reference sequence). Trimming cost V 2 bases and J 0 bases, with 4 bases left between them. This CDR3 has 12 residues. As DNA, the CDR3 is TGTGCCTGGAGTTGGGTGAACACTGAAGCTTTCTTT. It specifies CAWSWVNTEAFF.

The V gene is TRBV7-2, the J gene TRBJ2-7; tentatively, D is TRBD1 or TRBD2 (6 bases each). V was trimmed by 2 bases and J by 5 bases, leaving 13 bases between them. The CDR3 extends over 14 amino acids. CDR1 is SGHTA, CDR2 FQGNSA, per germline. The CDR3 here is CASSLPGGPNEQYF. CDR3 bases: TGTGCCAGCAGCTTACCCGGGGGCCCCAACGAGCAGTACTTC.

To note about this clone: A far larger clone is only one base removed, so a read error is likely. Within the sample, other DNA sequences also encode this same CDR3. The V and J genes are TRBV28 and TRBJ2-7; 7 nucleotides match TRBD2. Germline V CDR1 and CDR2: MDHEN, SYDVKM. The CDR3 sequence is 14 residues long. The CDR3 is CATLQLAETYEQYF. CDR3 bases: TGCGCCACACTTCAGCTAGCGGAAACCTACGAGCAGTACTTC.

J is TRBJ1-1 and V is TRBV11-1, with TRBD1 matching 9 bases. V shed 5 bases, J shed 4 bases, and the junction held 2 bases outside the gene matches. CDR3 length equals 13 residues. Per the germline V gene, CDR1 is SGHAT and CDR2 is FQDESV (reference sequence). This CDR3 is CASSPDRGTEAFF. The CDR3 coding sequence is TGTGCCAGCAGCCCGGACAGGGGCACTGAAGCTTTCTTT.

V and J are TRBV2 and TRBJ2-1; 11 nucleotides align to TRBD2. The CDR3 sequence is 15 residues long. Looked up from germline, CDR1 is SNHLY and CDR2 is FYNNEI. V gave up 6 bases and J gave up 6 bases; unmatched junction bases: 7. Here the CDR3 DNA reads TGTGCCAGCAGCACCCTAGCGGGAGGCATCAATGAGCAGTTCTTC. Amino acid sequence: CASSTLAGGINEQFF.